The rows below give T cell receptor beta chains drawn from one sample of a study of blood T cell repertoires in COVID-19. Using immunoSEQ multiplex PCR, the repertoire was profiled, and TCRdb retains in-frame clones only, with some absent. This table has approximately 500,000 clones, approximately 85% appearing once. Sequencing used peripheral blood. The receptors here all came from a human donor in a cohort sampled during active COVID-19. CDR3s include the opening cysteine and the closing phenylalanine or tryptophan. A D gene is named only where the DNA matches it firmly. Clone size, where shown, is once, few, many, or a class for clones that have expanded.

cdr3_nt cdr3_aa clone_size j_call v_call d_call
TGTGCCAGCAGCTCCCCCGGGGGGTCCCAAGAGACCCAGTACTTC CASSSPGGSQETQYF - TRBJ2-5 TRBV7-2 TRBD2
TGCACCATCTTTCAGGGGACAGGGGGCACTGAAGCTTTCTTT CTIFQGTGGTEAFF - TRBJ1-1 TRBV29-1 TRBD1
TGTGCCAGTAGTCTAGCCGTGGACAGGAGAGAAGAGACCCAGTACTTC CASSLAVDRREETQYF - TRBJ2-5 TRBV19 TRBD1
TGTGCCAGTAGTATTGGACAGGGGATTGCCGGCACCTTC CASSIGQGIAGTF - TRBJ1-2 TRBV19 TRBD1
TGTGCCAGCAGCTTTTCCACCACTACTAGCACAGATACGCAGTATTTT CASSFSTTTSTDTQYF - TRBJ2-3 TRBV5-6 -
TGTGCCAGCAGTTTGAAAGCGGGGGGTACTATGAACACTGAAGCTTTCTTT CASSLKAGGTMNTEAFF - TRBJ1-1 TRBV27 -
TGTGCCAGCAGCCCCCGGGAACAGTTATATGGCTACACCTTC CASSPREQLYGYTF - TRBJ1-2 TRBV6-5 -
TGTGCCAGCAGCCCCAGGTCGGGACTAGCGGGAGTGTGGACCGGGGAGCTGTTTTTT CASSPRSGLAGVWTGELFF - TRBJ2-2 TRBV28 TRBD2
TGTGCCAGCAGCCTGGGACAGGTAGAAGCCTACGAGCAGTACTTC CASSLGQVEAYEQYF - TRBJ2-7 TRBV3-1/TRBV3-2 TRBD1
TGTGCCAGCAGCCTCCTTGGGGTGGAGGACACTGAAGCTTTCTTT CASSLLGVEDTEAFF - TRBJ1-1 TRBV7-9 -
TGTGCCAGCAGCTTAGCTGGCCGAAATGAGCAGTTCTTC CASSLAGRNEQFF - TRBJ2-1 TRBV11-2 -
TGTGCCAGTAGTACGGGACAGGGGCCGGGCAATCAGCCCCAGCATTTT CASSTGQGPGNQPQHF - TRBJ1-5 TRBV19 TRBD1
TGTGCCAGCAGCCACGGGGTGGGCTACGAGCAGTACTTC CASSHGVGYEQYF - TRBJ2-7 TRBV3-1/TRBV3-2 -
TGTGCCAGCACACGGGGACAGGGAAACACCGGGGAGCTGTTTTTT CASTRGQGNTGELFF - TRBJ2-2 TRBV6-5 TRBD1
TGTGCCACTTCCCCAGCGGGAGGGCCGGACACCGGGGAGCTGTTTTTT CATSPAGGPDTGELFF - TRBJ2-2 TRBV24-1 TRBD2
TGCGCCAGCAGCTTGGGGCAGGGGAGTCTAACGAATGAGCAGTTCTTC CASSLGQGSLTNEQFF once TRBJ2-1 TRBV5-1 -
TGTGCCAGCAGCCTCTTGGGGGGTAACGATCAGCCCCAGCATTTT CASSLLGGNDQPQHF - TRBJ1-5 TRBV7-2 -
TGTGCCAGCAGCTTAGTAGCGGGAGAGATGGATACGCAGTATTTT CASSLVAGEMDTQYF - TRBJ2-3 TRBV7-3 TRBD2
TGTGCCAGCAGCCCCCGACTAGCGGGGACAGATACGCAGTATTTT CASSPRLAGTDTQYF - TRBJ2-3 TRBV7-2 TRBD2
TGTGCCAGCAGTTTTCAGGGGGCGGGGTATGGCTACACCTTC CASSFQGAGYGYTF - TRBJ1-2 TRBV27 TRBD1
TGTGCCACCAACACAAACCCAGATACGCAGTATTTT CATNTNPDTQYF - TRBJ2-3 TRBV6-5 -
TGCGCCAGCAGTCAATCGAGGGCCTGTGGTGGCTACACCTTC CASSQSRACGGYTF - TRBJ1-2 TRBV23-1 -
TGTGCCAGCAGTCCCGGGGAAGTGACCTACAATGAGCAGTTCTTC CASSPGEVTYNEQFF - TRBJ2-1 TRBV25-1 -
TGTGCCAGCAGGGGGGGTGGGACAGTATTTAATGAAAAACTGTTTTTT CASRGGGTVFNEKLFF - TRBJ1-4 TRBV28 TRBD1
TGTGCCAGCAACTCTCCGGGAGGGGGAGGGGAGACCCAGTACTTC CASNSPGGGGETQYF - TRBJ2-5 TRBV5-4 TRBD2
TGTGCCAGCAGCGCCTTGCAGGCAGTAGCGGGCAACAATGAGCAGTTCTTC CASSALQAVAGNNEQFF - TRBJ2-1 TRBV7-9 TRBD2
TGTGCCAGCAGACCGGGACAGGGGGCCCAGTACTTC CASRPGQGAQYF - TRBJ2-5 TRBV28 TRBD1
TGCGCCAGCAGCTACGTACTAGCGGGAGGGCCCGGGGCCAAAAACATTCAGTACTTC CASSYVLAGGPGAKNIQYF - TRBJ2-4 TRBV5-1 TRBD2
TGCAGCGTTTCAATCCCAGGCTCCTATGGCTACACCTTC CSVSIPGSYGYTF - TRBJ1-2 TRBV29-1 -
TGTGCCAGCAGCGGGTCTGGCGGGGATGGCTACACCTTC CASSGSGGDGYTF - TRBJ1-2 TRBV9 -
TGCAGCGTTGCTCCCGGGACTAGCGACAATGAGCAGTTCTTC CSVAPGTSDNEQFF once TRBJ2-1 TRBV29-1 TRBD2
TGCAGCGTAGTAGCGGGAGTAAGGGGGAGTGAGCAGTTCTTC CSVVAGVRGSEQFF - TRBJ2-1 TRBV29-1 TRBD2
TGCGCCAGCAGCCAATCCGGGACTAACAATGAGCAGTTCTTC CASSQSGTNNEQFF - TRBJ2-1 TRBV4-1 TRBD2
TGTGCCAGTAGTGGAAGGGACATGAAATCCTACAATGAGCAGTTCTTC CASSGRDMKSYNEQFF - TRBJ2-1 TRBV19 -
TGTGCCAGCAGCCAAGATTTCAGCCCGGACAGGCTAAACACCATATATTTT CASSQDFSPDRLNTIYF - TRBJ1-3 TRBV4-2 TRBD1
TGTGCCAGCAGTTTACAGTCGGGGGAGCAGTTCTTC CASSLQSGEQFF many TRBJ2-1 TRBV28 -